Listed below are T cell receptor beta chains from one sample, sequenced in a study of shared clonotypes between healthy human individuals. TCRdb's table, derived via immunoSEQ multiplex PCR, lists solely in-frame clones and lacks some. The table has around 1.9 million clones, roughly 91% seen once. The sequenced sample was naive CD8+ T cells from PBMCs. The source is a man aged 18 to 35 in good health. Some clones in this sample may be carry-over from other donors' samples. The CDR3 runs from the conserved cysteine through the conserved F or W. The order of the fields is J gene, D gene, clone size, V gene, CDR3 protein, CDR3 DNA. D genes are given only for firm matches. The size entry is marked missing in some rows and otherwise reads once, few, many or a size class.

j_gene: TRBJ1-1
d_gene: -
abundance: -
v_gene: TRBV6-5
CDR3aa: CASIRHPVAFF
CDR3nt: TGTGCCAGCATTCGTCATCCGGTGGCTTTCTTT

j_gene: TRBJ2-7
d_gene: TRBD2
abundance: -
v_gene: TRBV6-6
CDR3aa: CASSYSMREGQHEQYF
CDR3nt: TGTGCCAGCAGTTACTCAATGCGGGAGGGCCAACACGAGCAGTACTTC

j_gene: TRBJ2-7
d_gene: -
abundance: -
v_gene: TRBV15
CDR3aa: CATSRESRNEQYF
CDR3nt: TGTGCCACCAGCAGAGAGTCCCGCAACGAGCAGTACTTC

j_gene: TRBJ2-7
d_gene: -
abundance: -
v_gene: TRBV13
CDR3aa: CASSLGRGPEQYF
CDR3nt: TGTGCCAGCAGCTTAGGCCGGGGCCCCGAGCAGTACTTC

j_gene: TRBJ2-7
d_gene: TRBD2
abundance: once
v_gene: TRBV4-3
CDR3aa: CASSPGLAGGSYEQYF
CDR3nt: TGCGCCAGCAGCCCAGGACTAGCGGGAGGCTCCTACGAGCAGTACTTC

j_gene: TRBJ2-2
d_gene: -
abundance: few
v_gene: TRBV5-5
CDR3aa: CARPGDTGELFF
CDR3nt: TGTGCCAGGCCGGGTGACACCGGGGAGCTGTTTTTT

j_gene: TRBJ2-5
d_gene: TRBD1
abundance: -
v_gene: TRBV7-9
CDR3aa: CASSVGQGRLETQYF
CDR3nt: TGTGCCAGCAGCGTTGGACAGGGGCGGCTCGAGACCCAGTACTTC

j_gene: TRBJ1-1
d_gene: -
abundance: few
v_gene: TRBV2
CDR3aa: CASMVNTEAFF
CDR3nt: TGTGCCAGCATGGTGAACACTGAAGCTTTCTTT

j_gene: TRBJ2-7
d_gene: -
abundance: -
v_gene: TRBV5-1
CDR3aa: CASSLLDGPNYEQYF
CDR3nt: TGCGCCAGCAGTCTCCTAGATGGCCCAAATTACGAGCAGTACTTC

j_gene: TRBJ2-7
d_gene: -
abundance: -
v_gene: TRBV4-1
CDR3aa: CASSQGGYEQYF
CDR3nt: TGCGCCAGCAGCCAGGGCGGTTACGAGCAGTACTTC